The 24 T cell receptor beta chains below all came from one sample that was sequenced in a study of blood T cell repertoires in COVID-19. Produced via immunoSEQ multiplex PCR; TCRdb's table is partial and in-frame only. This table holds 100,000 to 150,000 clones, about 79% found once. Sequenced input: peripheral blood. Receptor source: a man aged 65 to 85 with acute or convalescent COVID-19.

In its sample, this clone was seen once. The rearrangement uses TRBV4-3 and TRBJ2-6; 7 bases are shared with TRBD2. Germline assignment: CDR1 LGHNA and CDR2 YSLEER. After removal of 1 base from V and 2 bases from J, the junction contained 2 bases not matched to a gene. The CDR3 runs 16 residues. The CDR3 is CASSQVGGAGANVLTF. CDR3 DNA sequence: TGCGCCAGCAGCCAAGTGGGGGGGGCTGGGGCCAACGTCCTGACTTTC.

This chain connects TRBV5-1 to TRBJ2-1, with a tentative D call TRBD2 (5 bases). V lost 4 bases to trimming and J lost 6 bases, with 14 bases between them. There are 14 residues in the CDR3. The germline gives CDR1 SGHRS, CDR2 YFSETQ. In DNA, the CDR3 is TGCGCCAGCAGCCAGCTCTCAAGCGGCAATGAGCAGTTCTTC. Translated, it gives CASSQLSSGNEQFF.

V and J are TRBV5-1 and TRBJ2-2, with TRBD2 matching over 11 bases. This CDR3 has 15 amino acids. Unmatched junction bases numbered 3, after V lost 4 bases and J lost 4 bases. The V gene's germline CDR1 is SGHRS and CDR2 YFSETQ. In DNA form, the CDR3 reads TGCGCCAGCAGCATAACTAGCGGGGGCACCGGGGAGCTGTTTTTT. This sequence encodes CASSITSGGTGELFF.

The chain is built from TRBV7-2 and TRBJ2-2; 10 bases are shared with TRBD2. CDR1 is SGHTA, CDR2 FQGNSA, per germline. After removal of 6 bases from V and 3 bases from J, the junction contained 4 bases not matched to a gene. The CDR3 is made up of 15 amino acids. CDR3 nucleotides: TGTGCCAGCAGACTTAGCGGGGGGTACACCGGGGAGCTGTTTTTT. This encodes CASRLSGGYTGELFF.

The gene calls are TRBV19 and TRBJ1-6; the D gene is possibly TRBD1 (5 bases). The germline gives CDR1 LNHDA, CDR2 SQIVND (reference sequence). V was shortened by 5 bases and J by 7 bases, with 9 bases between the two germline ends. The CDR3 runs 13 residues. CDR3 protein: CASSPQGNSPLHF. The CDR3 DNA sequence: TGTGCCAGTAGTCCCCAGGGAAATTCACCCCTCCACTTT.

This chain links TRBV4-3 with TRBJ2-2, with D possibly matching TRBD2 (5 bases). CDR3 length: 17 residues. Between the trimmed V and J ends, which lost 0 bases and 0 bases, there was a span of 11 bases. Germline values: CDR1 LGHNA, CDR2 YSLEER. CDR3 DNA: TGCGCCAGCAGCCAAGATAGGCGGGCGGCGAACACCGGGGAGCTGTTTTTT. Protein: CASSQDRRAANTGELFF.

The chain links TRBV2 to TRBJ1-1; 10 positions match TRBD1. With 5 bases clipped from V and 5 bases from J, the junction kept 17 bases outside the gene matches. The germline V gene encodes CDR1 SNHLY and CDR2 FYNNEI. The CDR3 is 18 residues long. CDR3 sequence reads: CASSRNSQRTGGRTEAFF. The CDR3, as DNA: TGTGCCAGCAGTCGTAATTCTCAGAGGACAGGGGGTAGGACTGAAGCTTTCTTT.

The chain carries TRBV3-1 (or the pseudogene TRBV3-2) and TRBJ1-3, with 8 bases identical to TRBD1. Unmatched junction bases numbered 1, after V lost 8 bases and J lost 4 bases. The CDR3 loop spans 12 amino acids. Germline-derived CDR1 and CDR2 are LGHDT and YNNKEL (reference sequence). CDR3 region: CASGQGGNTIYF. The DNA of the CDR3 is TGTGCCAGCGGACAGGGCGGAAACACCATATATTTT.

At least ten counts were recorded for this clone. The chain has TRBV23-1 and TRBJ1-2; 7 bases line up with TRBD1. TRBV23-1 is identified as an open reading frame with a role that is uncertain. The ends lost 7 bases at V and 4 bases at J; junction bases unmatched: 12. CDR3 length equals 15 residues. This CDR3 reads CASTKTRTGRYGYTF. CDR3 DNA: TGCGCCAGCACTAAGACGCGGACAGGACGCTATGGCTACACCTTC.

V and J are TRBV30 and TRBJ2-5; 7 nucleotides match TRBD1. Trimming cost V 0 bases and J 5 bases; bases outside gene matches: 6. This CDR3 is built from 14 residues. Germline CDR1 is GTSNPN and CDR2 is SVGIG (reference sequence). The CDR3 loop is CAWSVKGASETQYF. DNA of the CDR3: TGTGCCTGGAGTGTAAAGGGGGCCTCGGAGACCCAGTACTTC.

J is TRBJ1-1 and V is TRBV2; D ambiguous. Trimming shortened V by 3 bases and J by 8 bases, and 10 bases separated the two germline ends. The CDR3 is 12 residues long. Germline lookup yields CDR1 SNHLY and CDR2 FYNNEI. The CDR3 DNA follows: TGTGCCAGCAGTGACGTGGCGGGAGAAGCTTTCTTT. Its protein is CASSDVAGEAFF. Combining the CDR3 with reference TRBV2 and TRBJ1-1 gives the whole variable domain EPEVTQTPSHQVTQMGQEVILRCVPISNHLYFYWYRQILGQKVEFLVSFYNNEISEKSEIFDDQFSVERPDGSNFTLKIRSTKLEDSAMYFCASSDVAGEAFFGQGTRLTVV.

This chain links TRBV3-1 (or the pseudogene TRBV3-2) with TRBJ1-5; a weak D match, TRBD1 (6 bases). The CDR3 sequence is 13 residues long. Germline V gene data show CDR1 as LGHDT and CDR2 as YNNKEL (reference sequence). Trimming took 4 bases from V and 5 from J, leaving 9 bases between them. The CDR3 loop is CASSLTGYQPQHF. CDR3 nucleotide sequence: TGTGCCAGCAGCCTAACAGGGTATCAGCCCCAGCATTTT.

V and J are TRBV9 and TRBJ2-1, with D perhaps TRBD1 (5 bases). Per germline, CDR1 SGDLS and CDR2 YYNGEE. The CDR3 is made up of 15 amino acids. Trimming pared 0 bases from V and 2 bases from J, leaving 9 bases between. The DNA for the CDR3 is TGTGCCAGCAGCGTAGATGGGGCAACCTACAATGAGCAGTTCTTC. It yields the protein CASSVDGATYNEQFF.

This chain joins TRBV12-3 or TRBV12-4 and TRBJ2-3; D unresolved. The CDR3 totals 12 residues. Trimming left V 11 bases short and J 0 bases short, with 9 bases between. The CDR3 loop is CAEESSTDTQYF. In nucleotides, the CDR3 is TGTGCCGAGGAATCTAGCACAGATACGCAGTATTTT.

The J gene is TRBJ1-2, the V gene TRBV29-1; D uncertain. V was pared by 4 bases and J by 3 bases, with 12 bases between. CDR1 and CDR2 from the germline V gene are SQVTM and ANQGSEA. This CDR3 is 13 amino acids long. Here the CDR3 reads CSVGRGRDYGYTF. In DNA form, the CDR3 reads TGCAGCGTTGGAAGAGGGAGGGACTATGGCTACACCTTC. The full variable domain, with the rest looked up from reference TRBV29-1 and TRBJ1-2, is SAVISQKPSRDICQRGTSLTIQCQVDSQVTMMFWYRQQPGQSLTLIATANQGSEATYESGFVIDKFPISRPNLTFSTLTVSNMSPEDSSIYLCSVGRGRDYGYTFGSGTRLTVV.

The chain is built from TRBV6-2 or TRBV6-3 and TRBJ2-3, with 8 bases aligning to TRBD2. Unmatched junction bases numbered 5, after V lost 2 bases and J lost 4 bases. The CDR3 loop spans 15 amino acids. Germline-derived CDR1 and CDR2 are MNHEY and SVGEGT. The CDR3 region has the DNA TGTGCCAGCAGTTACAGGGGACTAGGGGCAGATACGCAGTATTTT. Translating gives CASSYRGLGADTQYF.

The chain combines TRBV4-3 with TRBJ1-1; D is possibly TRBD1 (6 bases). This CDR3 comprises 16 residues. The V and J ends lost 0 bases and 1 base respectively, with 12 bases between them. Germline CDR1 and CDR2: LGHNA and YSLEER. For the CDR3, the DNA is TGCGCCAGCAGCCAAGAGGTGGGCAGGGGGAACACTGAAGCTTTCTTT. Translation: CASSQEVGRGNTEAFF.

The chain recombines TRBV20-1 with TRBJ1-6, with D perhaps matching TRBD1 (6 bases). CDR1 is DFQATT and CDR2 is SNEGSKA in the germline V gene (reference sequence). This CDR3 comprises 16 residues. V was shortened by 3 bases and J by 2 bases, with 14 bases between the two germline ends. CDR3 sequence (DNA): TGCAGTGCTAGTATTCCGGGACACCCCTATAATTCACCCCTCCACTTT. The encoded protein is CSASIPGHPYNSPLHF.

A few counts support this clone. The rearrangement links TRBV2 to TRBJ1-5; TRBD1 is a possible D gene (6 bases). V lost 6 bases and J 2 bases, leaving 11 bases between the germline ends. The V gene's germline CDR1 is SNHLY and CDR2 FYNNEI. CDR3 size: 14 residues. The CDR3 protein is CASSAQGGNQPQHF. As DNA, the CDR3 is TGTGCCAGCAGCGCACAGGGTGGCAATCAGCCCCAGCATTTT.

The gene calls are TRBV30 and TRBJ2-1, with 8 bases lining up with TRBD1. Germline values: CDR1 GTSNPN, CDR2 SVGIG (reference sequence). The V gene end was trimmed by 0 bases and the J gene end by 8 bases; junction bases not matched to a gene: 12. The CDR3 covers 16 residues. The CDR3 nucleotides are TGTGCCTGGAGTGTAATAGGGACAGGCCGCGGGGATGAGCAGTTCTTC. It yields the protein CAWSVIGTGRGDEQFF.

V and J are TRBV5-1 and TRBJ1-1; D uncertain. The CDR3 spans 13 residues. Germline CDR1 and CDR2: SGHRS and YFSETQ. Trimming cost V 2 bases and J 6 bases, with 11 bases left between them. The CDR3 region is CASSLKLDSEAFF. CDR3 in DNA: TGCGCCAGCAGCTTAAAATTGGACTCTGAAGCTTTCTTT.

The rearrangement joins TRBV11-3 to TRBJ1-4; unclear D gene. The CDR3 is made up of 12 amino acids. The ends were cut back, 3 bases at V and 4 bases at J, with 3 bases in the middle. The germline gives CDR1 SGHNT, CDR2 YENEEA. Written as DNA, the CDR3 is TGTGCCAGCAGCTTCGTTAATGAAAAACTGTTTTTT. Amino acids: CASSFVNEKLFF.

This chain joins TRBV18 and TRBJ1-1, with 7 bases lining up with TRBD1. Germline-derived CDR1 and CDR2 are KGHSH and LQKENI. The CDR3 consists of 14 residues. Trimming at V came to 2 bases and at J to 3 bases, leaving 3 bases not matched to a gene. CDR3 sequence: CASSPFQGDTEAFF. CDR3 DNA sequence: TGTGCCAGCTCACCATTTCAGGGGGACACTGAAGCTTTCTTT.

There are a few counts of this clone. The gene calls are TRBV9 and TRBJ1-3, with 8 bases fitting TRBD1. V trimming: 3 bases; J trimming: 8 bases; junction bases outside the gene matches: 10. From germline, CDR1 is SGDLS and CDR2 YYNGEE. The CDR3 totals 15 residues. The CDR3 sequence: CASSGQGAKGDTIYF. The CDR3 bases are TGTGCCAGCAGCGGCCAGGGGGCGAAGGGAGACACCATATATTTT.